The clone carrying this T cell receptor (beta chain) was recorded at least ten times. This CDR3 region has 14 residues. Trimming removed 0 bases at V and 6 bases at J, with 10 bases between. The V gene's germline CDR1 is MNHNY and CDR2 SVGAGI (reference sequence). The entry originates in a study of T cells in Graves' hyperthyroidism and ophthalmopathy. TCR beta CDR3 region amplification was performed from RNA transcripts. First-round RT-PCR targeting the TCR CDR3 was performed with the HTBI primer set. From the multiplex PCR reads, TCRdb called clonotypes with MiXCR, one entry per CDR3 protein. The data show 400,000 or so distinct CDR3 sequences, more than 12% seen once.

The clonotype comes from a woman between 25 and 40 years old with Graves' ophthalmopathy. V and J are TRBV6-6 and TRBJ2-3; the D call may be TRBD1 or TRBD2 (5 bases each). Sequenced: blood. CDR3 sequence: CASSYSTGPDTQYF. DNA of the CDR3: TGTGCCAGCAGTTACTCAACGGGGCCGGATACGCAGTATTTT.